What follows are 5 T cell receptor beta chains derived from one specimen sequenced in a study of T cell responses to AZD1222 COVID-19 vaccine. Assay used: immunoSEQ multiplex PCR; TCRdb lists only in-frame clones, some missing. The top ten clones hold approximately 0.98% of a sample with roughly 180,000 clones, over 80% of them seen once. The source was peripheral blood, collected 28 days after the second dose of the MenACWY control vaccine. The receptors here all came from an adult who received the MenACWY meningococcal vaccine as a control.

This chain uses TRBV19 with TRBJ2-5; D tentatively fits TRBD1 or TRBD2 (5 bases each). CDR3 length: 15 amino acids. V shed 5 bases and J shed 2 bases, with 15 bases lying between them. Germline CDR1 and CDR2: LNHDA and SQIVND (reference sequence). The CDR3 spells CASSGTSAGQETQYF. The CDR3 DNA reads as TGTGCCAGTAGTGGGACCTCGGCCGGTCAAGAGACCCAGTACTTC.

The chain links TRBV19 to TRBJ1-2; D is perhaps TRBD1 (5 bases). The CDR3 loop spans 14 amino acids. The germline V gene has CDR1 LNHDA and CDR2 SQIVND (reference sequence). The V gene lost 7 bases and the J gene lost 6 bases, with 18 bases spanning the gap. As DNA, the CDR3 is TGTGCCAGTATTTCCAGGGCGGGGAGTAATGGCTACACCTTC. It encodes CASISRAGSNGYTF.

The genes are TRBV11-2 and TRBJ1-1; 7 bases match TRBD1. CDR3 length: 14 residues. The junction had 3 bases not matched to a gene; V was cut back by 4 bases and J by 1 base. Germline V gives CDR1 SGHAT, CDR2 FQNNGV. In nucleotides, the CDR3 is TGTGCCAGCAGCTCTACAGGGGAGAACACTGAAGCTTTCTTT. It encodes CASSSTGENTEAFF.

The rearrangement uses TRBV10-3 and TRBJ1-2; tentative D call: TRBD1 (5 bases). The CDR3 has 14 residues. V dropped 5 bases and J dropped 4 bases, with 14 bases sitting between them. The V gene's germline CDR1 is ENHRY and CDR2 SYGVKD. The CDR3 coding sequence is TGTGCCATCAGTCCGGGGCCCAGTCCCTATGGCTACACCTTC. This translates into CAISPGPSPYGYTF.

The V gene is TRBV10-1, the J gene TRBJ2-1; TRBD2 matches at 9 bases. Germline V gives CDR1 WNHNN, CDR2 SYGVQD (reference sequence). The CDR3 consists of 15 residues. Trimming cost V 7 bases and J 4 bases; bases outside gene matches: 8. The CDR3 spells CASNKTSGRYNEQFF. The CDR3 DNA reads as TGCGCCAGCAATAAAACTAGCGGGCGTTACAATGAGCAGTTCTTC.